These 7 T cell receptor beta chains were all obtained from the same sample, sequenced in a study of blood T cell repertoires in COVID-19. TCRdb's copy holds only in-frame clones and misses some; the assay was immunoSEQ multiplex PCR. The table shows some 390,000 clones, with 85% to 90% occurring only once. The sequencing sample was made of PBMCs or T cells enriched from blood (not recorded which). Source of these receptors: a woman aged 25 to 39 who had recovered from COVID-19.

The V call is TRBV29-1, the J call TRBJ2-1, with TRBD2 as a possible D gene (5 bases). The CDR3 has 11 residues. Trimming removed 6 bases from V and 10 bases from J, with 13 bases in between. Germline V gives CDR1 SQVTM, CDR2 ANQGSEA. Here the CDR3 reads CSVWLPGEQFF. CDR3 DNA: TGCAGCGTCTGGCTCCCGGGGGAGCAGTTCTTC.

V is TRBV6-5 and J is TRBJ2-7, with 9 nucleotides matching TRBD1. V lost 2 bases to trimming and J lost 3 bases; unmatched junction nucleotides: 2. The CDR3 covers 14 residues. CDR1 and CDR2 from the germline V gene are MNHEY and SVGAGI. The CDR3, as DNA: TGTGCCAGCAGTTACGGGACAGGGAACTACGAGCAGTACTTC. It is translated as CASSYGTGNYEQYF.

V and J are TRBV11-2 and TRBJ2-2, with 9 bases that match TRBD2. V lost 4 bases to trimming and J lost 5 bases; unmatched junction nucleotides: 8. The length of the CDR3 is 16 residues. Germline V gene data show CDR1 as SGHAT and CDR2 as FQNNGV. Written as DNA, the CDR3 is TGTGCCAGCAGCTGGAGGGGAGCGGGAGGTACCGGGGAGCTGTTTTTT. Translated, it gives CASSWRGAGGTGELFF.

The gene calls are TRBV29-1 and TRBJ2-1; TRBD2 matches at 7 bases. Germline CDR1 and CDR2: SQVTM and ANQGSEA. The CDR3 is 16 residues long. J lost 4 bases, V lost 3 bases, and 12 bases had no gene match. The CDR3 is CSVDPSGVGPYNEQFF. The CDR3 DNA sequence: TGCAGCGTTGACCCTAGCGGAGTTGGGCCTTACAATGAGCAGTTCTTC.

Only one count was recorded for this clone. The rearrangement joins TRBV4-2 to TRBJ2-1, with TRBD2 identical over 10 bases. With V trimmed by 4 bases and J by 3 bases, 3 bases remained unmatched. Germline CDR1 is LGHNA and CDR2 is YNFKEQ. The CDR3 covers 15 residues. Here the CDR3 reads CASSPSGGDYNEQFF. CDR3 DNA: TGTGCCAGCAGCCCGAGCGGGGGGGACTACAATGAGCAGTTCTTC.

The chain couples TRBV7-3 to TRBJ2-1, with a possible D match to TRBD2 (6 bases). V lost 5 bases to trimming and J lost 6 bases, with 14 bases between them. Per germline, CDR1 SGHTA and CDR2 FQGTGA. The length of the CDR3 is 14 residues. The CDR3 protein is CASSPLGLLNEQFF. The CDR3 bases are TGTGCCAGCAGCCCCTTGGGACTCCTCAATGAGCAGTTCTTC.

As DNA, the CDR3 is TGTGCCAGCAGCTCCTATAAGGGACAGAGCTACGAGCAGTACTTC. Translated, it gives CASSSYKGQSYEQYF. The rearrangement links TRBV11-2 to TRBJ2-7, with 7 bases matching TRBD1. CDR1 and CDR2 (germline): SGHAT, FQNNGV. V lost 4 bases and J lost 3; bases outside the gene matches: 9. CDR3 length: 15 residues. Using reference TRBV11-2 and TRBJ2-7 for the parts outside the CDR3, the full variable domain is EAGVAQSPRYKIIEKRQSVAFWCNPISGHATLYWYQQILGQGPKLLIQFQNNGVVDDSQLPKDRFSAERLKGVDSTLKIQPAKLEDSAVYLCASSSYKGQSYEQYFGPGTRLTVT.